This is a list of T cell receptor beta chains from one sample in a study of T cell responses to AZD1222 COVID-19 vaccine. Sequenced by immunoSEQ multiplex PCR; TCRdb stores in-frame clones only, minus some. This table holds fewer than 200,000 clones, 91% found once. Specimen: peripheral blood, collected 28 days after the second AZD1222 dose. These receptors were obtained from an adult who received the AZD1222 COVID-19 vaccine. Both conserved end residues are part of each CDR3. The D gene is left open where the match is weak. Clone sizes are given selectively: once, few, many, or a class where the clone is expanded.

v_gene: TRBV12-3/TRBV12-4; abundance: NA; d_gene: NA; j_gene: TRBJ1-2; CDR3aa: CASSPGAGYGYTF; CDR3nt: TGTGCCAGCAGTCCGGGGGCAGGGTATGGCTACACCTTC
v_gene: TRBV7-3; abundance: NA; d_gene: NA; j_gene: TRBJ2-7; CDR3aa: CASSLATGYEQYF; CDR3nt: TGTGCCAGCAGCTTAGCGACAGGCTACGAGCAGTACTTC
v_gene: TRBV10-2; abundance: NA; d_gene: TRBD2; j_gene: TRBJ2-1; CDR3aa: CASSERRLADEQFF; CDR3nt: TGCGCCAGCAGCGAACGGCGGCTAGCGGATGAGCAGTTCTTC
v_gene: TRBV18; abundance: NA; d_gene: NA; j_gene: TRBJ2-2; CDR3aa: CASSPSTRTNTGELFF; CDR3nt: TGTGCCAGCTCACCATCGACACGGACGAACACCGGGGAGCTGTTTTTT
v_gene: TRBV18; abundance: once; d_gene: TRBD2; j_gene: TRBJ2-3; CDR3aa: CASSPRSLAGTDTQYF; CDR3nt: TGTGCCAGCTCACCACGGTCGCTAGCGGGCACAGATACGCAGTATTTT
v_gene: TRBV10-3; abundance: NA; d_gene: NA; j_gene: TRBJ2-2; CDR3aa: CAISPNTGELFF; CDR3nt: TGTGCCATCAGTCCGAACACCGGGGAGCTGTTTTTT
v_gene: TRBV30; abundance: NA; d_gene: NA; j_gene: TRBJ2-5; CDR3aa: CAWGDRTQYF; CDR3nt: TGTGCCTGGGGGGATCGGACCCAGTACTTC
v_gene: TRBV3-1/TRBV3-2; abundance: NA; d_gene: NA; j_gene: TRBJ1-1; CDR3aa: CAAGGLNTEAFF; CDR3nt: TGTGCCGCCGGGGGCCTGAACACTGAAGCTTTCTTT
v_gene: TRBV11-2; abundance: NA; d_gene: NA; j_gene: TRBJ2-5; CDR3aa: CASSLDRTVSLETQYF; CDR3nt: TGTGCCAGCAGCTTAGATCGAACAGTTAGTTTGGAGACCCAGTACTTC
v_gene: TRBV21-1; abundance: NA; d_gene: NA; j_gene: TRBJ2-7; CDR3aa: CASRPQEPGDYLIHEQYF; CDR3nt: TGTGCCAGCAGACCACAGGAACCGGGAGACTATCTCATACACGAGCAGTACTTC
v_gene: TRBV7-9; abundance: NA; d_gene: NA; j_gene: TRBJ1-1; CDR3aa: CASSLGSTEAFF; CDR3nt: TGTGCCAGCAGCTTAGGGAGCACTGAAGCTTTCTTT
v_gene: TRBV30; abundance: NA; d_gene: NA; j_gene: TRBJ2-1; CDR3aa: CAWSTDSSPVNEQFF; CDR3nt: TGTGCCTGGAGCACAGACTCAAGCCCGGTGAATGAGCAGTTCTTC
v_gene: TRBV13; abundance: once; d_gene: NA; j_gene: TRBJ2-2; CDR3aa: CASSQSTGELFF; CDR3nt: TGTGCCAGCAGCCAAAGCACCGGGGAGCTGTTTTTT
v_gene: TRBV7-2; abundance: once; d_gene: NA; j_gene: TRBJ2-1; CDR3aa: CASSLAGATNEQFF; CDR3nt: TGTGCCAGCAGCTTAGCGGGGGCAACCAATGAGCAGTTCTTC
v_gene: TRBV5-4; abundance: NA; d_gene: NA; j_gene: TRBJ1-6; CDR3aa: CASSLAGGRESPLHF; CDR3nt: TGTGCCAGCAGCTTGGCCGGGGGTCGGGAGTCACCCCTCCACTTT
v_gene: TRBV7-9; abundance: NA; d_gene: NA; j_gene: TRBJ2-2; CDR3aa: CASSKTGRNTGELFF; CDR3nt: TGTGCCAGCAGCAAAACGGGCCGCAACACCGGGGAGCTGTTTTTT
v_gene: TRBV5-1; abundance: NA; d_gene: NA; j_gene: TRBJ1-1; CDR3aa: CASSLDGGRSTEAFF; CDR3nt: TGCGCCAGCAGCTTGGACGGGGGACGGAGCACTGAAGCTTTCTTT
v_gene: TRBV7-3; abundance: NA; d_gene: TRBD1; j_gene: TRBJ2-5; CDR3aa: CASSLGTGLRQETQYF; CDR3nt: TGTGCCAGCAGCCTCGGGACAGGGCTTCGCCAAGAGACCCAGTACTTC
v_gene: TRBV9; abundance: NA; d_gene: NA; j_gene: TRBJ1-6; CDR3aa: CASSARGVSPLHF; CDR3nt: TGTGCCAGCAGCGCTAGGGGGGTTTCACCCCTCCACTTT
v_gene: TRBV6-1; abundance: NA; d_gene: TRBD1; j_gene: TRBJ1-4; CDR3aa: CASSDTGEGSEKLFF; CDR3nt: TGTGCCAGCAGTGATACAGGGGAGGGAAGTGAAAAACTGTTTTTT
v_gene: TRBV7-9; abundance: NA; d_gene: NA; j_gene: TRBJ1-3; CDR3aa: CASSFHRRLSGNTIYF; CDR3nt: TGTGCCAGCAGCTTCCACCGACGGCTCTCTGGAAACACCATATATTTT
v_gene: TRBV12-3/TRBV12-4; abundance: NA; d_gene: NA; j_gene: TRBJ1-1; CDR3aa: CASSDRVEAFF; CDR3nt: TGTGCCAGCAGCGACCGTGTTGAAGCTTTCTTT
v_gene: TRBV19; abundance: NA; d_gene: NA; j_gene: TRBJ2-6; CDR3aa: CASSTPGVSGANVLTF; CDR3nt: TGTGCCAGTAGTACGCCGGGGGTCTCTGGGGCCAACGTCCTGACTTTC
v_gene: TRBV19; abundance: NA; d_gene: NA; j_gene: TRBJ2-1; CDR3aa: CASTGHYNEQFF; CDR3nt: TGTGCCAGTACCGGACACTACAATGAGCAGTTCTTC
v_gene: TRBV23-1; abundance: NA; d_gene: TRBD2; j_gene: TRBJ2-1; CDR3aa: CASSQSKTSGVSSYNEQFF; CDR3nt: TGCGCCAGCAGTCAAAGTAAAACTAGCGGAGTGAGCTCCTACAATGAGCAGTTCTTC
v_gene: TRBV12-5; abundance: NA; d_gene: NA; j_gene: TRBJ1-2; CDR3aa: CASGFPGLPNYGYTF; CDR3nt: TGTGCTAGTGGTTTCCCGGGCCTCCCTAACTATGGCTACACCTTC
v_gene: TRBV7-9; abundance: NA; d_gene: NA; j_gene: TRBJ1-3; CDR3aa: CASINSELSGNTIYF; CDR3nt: TGTGCCAGCATAAACAGTGAACTCTCTGGAAACACCATATATTTT
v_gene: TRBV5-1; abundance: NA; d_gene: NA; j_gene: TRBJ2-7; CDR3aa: CASSFFGSAYEQYF; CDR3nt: TGCGCCAGCAGCTTCTTTGGCAGTGCCTACGAGCAGTACTTC
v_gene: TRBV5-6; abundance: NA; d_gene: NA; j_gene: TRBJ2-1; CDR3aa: CASSLFVDGGSYNEQFF; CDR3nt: TGTGCCAGCAGCTTGTTTGTGGATGGGGGCTCCTACAATGAGCAGTTCTTC
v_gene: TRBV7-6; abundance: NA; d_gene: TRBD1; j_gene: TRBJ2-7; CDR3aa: CASSLGDRGGTNEQYF; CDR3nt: TGTGCCAGCAGCTTAGGGGACAGGGGAGGGACCAACGAGCAGTACTTC
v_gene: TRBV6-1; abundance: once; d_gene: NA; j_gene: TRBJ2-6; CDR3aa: CASSEVVGTGANVLTF; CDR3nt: TGTGCCAGCAGTGAAGTAGTAGGGACCGGGGCCAACGTCCTGACTTTC
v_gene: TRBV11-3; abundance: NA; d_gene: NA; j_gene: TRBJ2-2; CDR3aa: CASSLEANTGELFF; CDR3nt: TGTGCCAGCAGCTTAGAGGCGAACACCGGGGAGCTGTTTTTT
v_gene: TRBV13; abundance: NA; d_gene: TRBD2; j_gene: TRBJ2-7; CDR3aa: CASSSRVHPGGTYEQYF; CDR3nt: TGTGCCAGCAGCTCGCGCGTACATCCGGGAGGGACCTACGAGCAGTACTTC
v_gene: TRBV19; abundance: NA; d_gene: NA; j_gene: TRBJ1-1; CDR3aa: CASSTTLGGHRKAFF; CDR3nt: TGTGCCAGTAGTACGACTCTGGGGGGACACCGTAAAGCTTTCTTT
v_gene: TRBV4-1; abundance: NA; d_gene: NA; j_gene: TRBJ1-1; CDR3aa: CASSLREVAEAFF; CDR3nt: TGCGCCAGCAGTCTCAGGGAGGTCGCTGAAGCTTTCTTT
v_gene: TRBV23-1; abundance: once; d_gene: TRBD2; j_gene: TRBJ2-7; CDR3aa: CASSQSGRGPGTSAYEQYF; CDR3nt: TGCGCCAGCAGTCAATCGGGCAGGGGCCCCGGGACTAGTGCTTACGAGCAGTACTTC
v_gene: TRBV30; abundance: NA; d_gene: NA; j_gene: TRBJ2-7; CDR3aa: CAWSVLGTDAYEQYF; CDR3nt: TGTGCCTGGAGTGTTTTGGGGACCGACGCCTACGAGCAGTACTTC
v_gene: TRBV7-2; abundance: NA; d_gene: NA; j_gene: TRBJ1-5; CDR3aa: CASSLSSGANQPQHF; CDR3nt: TGTGCCAGCAGCTTAAGCTCCGGTGCCAATCAGCCCCAGCATTTT
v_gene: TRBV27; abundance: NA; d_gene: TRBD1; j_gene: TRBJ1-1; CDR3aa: CASRPLQGGDTEAFF; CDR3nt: TGTGCCTCCCGTCCCCTTCAGGGGGGGGACACTGAAGCTTTCTTT
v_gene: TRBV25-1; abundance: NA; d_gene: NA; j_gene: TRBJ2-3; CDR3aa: CASSETTGRTDTQYF; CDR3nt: TGTGCCAGCAGTGAAACAACCGGTCGCACAGATACGCAGTATTTT
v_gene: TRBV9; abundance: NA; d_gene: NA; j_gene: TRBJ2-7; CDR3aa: CASSVYEAGYYEQYF; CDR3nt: TGTGCCAGCAGCGTATATGAGGCAGGCTACTACGAGCAGTACTTC
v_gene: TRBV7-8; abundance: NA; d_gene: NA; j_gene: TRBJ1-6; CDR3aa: CASSFTGAYYSPLHF; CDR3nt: TGTGCCAGCAGCTTCACGGGGGCATACTATTCACCCCTCCACTTT
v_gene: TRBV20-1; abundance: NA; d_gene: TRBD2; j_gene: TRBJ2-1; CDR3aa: CSASSPSGTSGWIHNEQFF; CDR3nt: TGCAGTGCTAGTAGTCCCTCAGGGACTAGCGGTTGGATCCACAATGAGCAGTTCTTC
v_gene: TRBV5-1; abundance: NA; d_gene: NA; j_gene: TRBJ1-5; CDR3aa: CASSLTGLDNQPQHF; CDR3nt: TGCGCCAGCAGCTTGACGGGGCTGGACAATCAGCCCCAGCATTTT
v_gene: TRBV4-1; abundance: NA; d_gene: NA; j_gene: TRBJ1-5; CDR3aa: CASSQTFTGDSNQPQHF; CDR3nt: TGCGCCAGCAGCCAAACATTCACAGGTGATAGCAATCAGCCCCAGCATTTT
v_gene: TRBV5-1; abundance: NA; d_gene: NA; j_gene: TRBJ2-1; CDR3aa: CASSLTIHEQFF; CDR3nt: TGCGCCAGCAGCTTGACGATACATGAGCAGTTCTTC
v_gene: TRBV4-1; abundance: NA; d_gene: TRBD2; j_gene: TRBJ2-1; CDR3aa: CASSQERTSGPNNEQFF; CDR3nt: TGCGCCAGCAGCCAAGAAAGAACTAGCGGGCCTAACAATGAGCAGTTCTTC
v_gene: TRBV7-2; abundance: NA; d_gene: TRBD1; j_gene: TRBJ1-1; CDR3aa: CASSLTGQENTEAFF; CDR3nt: TGTGCCAGCAGCTTAACAGGACAGGAGAACACTGAAGCTTTCTTT
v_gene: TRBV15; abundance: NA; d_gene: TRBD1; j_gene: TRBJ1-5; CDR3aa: CATSKGQGARDQPQHF; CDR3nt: TGTGCCACCAGCAAGGGACAGGGGGCGAGGGATCAGCCCCAGCATTTT
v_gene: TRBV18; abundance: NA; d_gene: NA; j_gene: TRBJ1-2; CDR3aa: CASSPRAELIYGYTF; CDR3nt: TGTGCCAGCTCACCACGGGCAGAGTTAATCTATGGCTACACCTTC
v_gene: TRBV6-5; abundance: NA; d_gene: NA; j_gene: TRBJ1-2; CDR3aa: CASRPNRRYGYTF; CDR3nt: TGTGCCAGCAGGCCTAACCGGCGCTATGGCTACACCTTC